Below, one T cell receptor beta chain is given with its context. Germline-derived CDR1 and CDR2 are SGHRS and YFSETQ. V was trimmed by 2 bases and J by 6 bases, leaving 9 bases between them. There are 13 residues in the CDR3. The data were obtained in a study of blood T cell repertoires in COVID-19. Across the study: There were acute and convalescent COVID-19 samples, and they came from the United States, Italy and Spain. PBMCs, B-cell-depleted T cells, or T cells were the source of the cDNA or gDNA that made up the material.

In the original processing: Amplification of reference gene primers was used by the study to estimate nucleated cell counts. Produced via immunoSEQ multiplex PCR; TCRdb's table is partial and in-frame only. V and J calls and clone size are as listed in that table; D and trimming were resolved from the DNA. The sample contains 300,000 to 350,000 clones, more than 70% of which appear only once. The chain employs TRBV5-1 and TRBJ1-3; possibly TRBD1 for D (5 bases). This sequence was found in a young man with active or convalescent COVID-19. The sample comprised peripheral blood. CDR3 protein: CASSFGHANTIYF. The CDR3 DNA follows: TGCGCCAGCAGCTTCGGACACGCAAACACCATATATTTT.